The present TCR beta chain was sequenced within a study of blood T cell repertoires in COVID-19. Study in general: Samples representing acute and convalescent COVID-19 were sourced from the United States, Italy and Spain.

The repertoire was sequenced with immunoSEQ multiplex PCR; TCRdb's copy has only in-frame clones and lacks some. This sample has 55,000 to 75,000 clones; 70% to 85% occur once, and the top ten carry roughly 27%. Germline CDR1 and CDR2: MGHDK and SYGVNS. V lost 3 bases, J lost 1 base, and 13 bases lay in between. The CDR3 spans 16 residues. This sequence was found in a man between 65 and 79 years old with acute or convalescent COVID-19. This chain joins TRBV25-1 and TRBJ2-1; D is ambiguous. Sequencing was performed on peripheral blood. The CDR3 sequence: CASSDPLYSSYNEQFF. CDR3 DNA sequence: TGTGCCAGCAGTGACCCCCTTTACTCGTCCTACAATGAGCAGTTCTTC.